The next 17 T cell receptor beta chains were all read from a single sample in a study of tumor-infiltrating lymphocytes in primary liver carcinoma. From approximately 20-30 mg of unsorted bulk tissue, DNA and RNA were co-extracted together. TCR beta cDNA was reverse-transcribed from about 0.45 ug of total RNA. The reaction used a constant-region primer and ProtoScript II reverse transcriptase. Sequencing libraries for TCR beta derived from three nested multiplex PCR rounds that used slightly modified ARM-PCR. Researchers ran the first two PCR rounds for approximately 10 cycles each with TRBV1-TRBV30 forward primers and a C-beta reverse primer. TCRdb independently ran MiXCR on the multiplex PCR reads; one entry per CDR3 protein. Of roughly 32,000 distinct CDR3 sequences listed, approximately 71% are singletons. What was sequenced was liver tumor tissue from sampling region 3. Described subset: tumor region T3, left-lateral pole. These receptors were taken from a woman in her 30s with primary liver carcinoma and hepatitis B virus infection.

Of note for this clonotype: A much larger clonotype is one base distant, so this may be a read error. The genes are TRBV11-2 and TRBJ1-1; D is possibly TRBD1 (5 bases). This CDR3 has 14 residues. The germline V gene encodes CDR1 SGHAT and CDR2 FQNNGV. The CDR3 sequence is CASRLRVTNPEAFF. CDR3 coding DNA: TGTGCCAGCAGGCTCAGGGTTACGAACCCTGAAGCTTTCTTT.

This clonotype occurred many times. The CDR3 DNA reads as TGTGCCAGCAGTTTCGTCAGAAAAGTCTACGAGCAGTACTTC. Amino acid sequence: CASSFVRKVYEQYF. This rearrangement joins TRBV28 to TRBJ2-7; D gene ambiguous. This CDR3 is 14 amino acids long. Trimming removed 3 bases from V and 3 bases from J, with 12 bases in between. Germline V gene lookup returns CDR1 MDHEN and CDR2 SYDVKM.

A word on this clonotype: An end of the junction does not agree with germline; a read error may underlie this. The gene calls are TRBV11-2 and TRBJ2-7, with D possibly matching TRBD1 (7 bases). The V gene's germline CDR1 is SGHAT and CDR2 FQNNGV. This CDR3 has 17 amino acids. The CDR3 protein is CVSSITGGGTWTYEQCF. The CDR3 DNA reads TGTGTCAGCAGTATCACAGGAGGGGGCACTTGGACCTACGAGCAGTGCTTC. The entire variable domain, with the rest obtained from reference TRBV11-2 and TRBJ2-7, is as follows: EAGVAQSPRYKIIEKRQSVAFWCNPISGHATLYWYQQILGQGPKLLIQFQNNGVVDDSQLPKDRFSAERLKGVDSTLKIQPAKLEDSAVYLCVSSITGGGTWTYEQCFGPGTRLTVT.

Comment on this clonotype: Germline is not matched at one junction end, which may reflect a read error. The CDR3 is CASSSSRRTKADTQYF. The CDR3 nucleotides are TGTGCCAGCAGCTCGAGCAGGAGGACCAAGGCAGATACTCAGTATTTT. The genes are TRBV7-3 and TRBJ2-3; D might be TRBD2 (5 bases). The germline V gene encodes CDR1 SGHTA and CDR2 FQGTGA. The CDR3 consists of 16 residues.

With respect to this clonotype: A read error may account for a junction end that differs from germline. J is TRBJ1-1 and V is TRBV4-2; TRBD1 is a possible D gene (5 bases). In germline, CDR1 is LGHNA, CDR2 YNFKEQ. CDR3 size: 16 residues. DNA for the CDR3: TGTGACAGCAGCCCCGTCGAGGGGAGAGGGAACATTGGAGCTTTCTTT. It codes for CDSSPVEGRGNIGAFF.

On this clonotype itself: A much larger clone is a single base away; this may be a read error. The genes are TRBV11-2 and TRBJ2-1; maybe TRBD2 (5 bases). The V gene lost 11 bases and the J gene lost 5 bases, with 22 bases spanning the gap. Germline values: CDR1 SGHAT, CDR2 FQNNGV. The CDR3 is 15 residues long. This CDR3 reads CAGSLSGLWDNEQFF. The CDR3 bases are TGTGCCGGTAGCTTGTCGGGATTATGGGACAATGAGCAGTTCTTC.

On this clonotype: The conserved closing phenylalanine or tryptophan is absent in this CDR3, likely reflecting a read error. No DNA is shown, since the ends of the CDR3 on it are uncertain; the CDR3 is the one TCRdb lists. The gene calls are TRBV29-1 and TRBJ2-1. The length of the CDR3 is 12 amino acids, counting both ends. Germline V gives CDR1 SQVTM, CDR2 ANQGSEA. The CDR3 spells CCALRDYNGQLL.

As to this clonotype: The junction shows a germline mismatch at one end, possibly a read error. J is TRBJ2-3 and V is TRBV29-1; no firm D call. The CDR3 consists of 12 residues. Germline V CDR1 and CDR2: SQVTM, ANQGSEA. CDR3 DNA: TGCAGCATCACGCCGAGCACAGACACGCAATATTTT. It is translated as CSITPSTDTQYF.

As to this clonotype: A clone one base away is much larger, so this may be a read error. The chain employs TRBV12-3 or TRBV12-4 and TRBJ1-3, with TRBD1 identical over 9 bases. After removal of 5 bases from V and 2 bases from J, the junction contained 7 bases not matched to a gene. The CDR3 runs 16 residues. The CDR3 region has the DNA TGTGCCAGCAGTGGCGTTGGGACAGGGACTGGAAACACCATATATTTT. Its translation: CASSGVGTGTGNTIYF.

On this clonotype: Likely a read error: the CDR3 ends without its conserved phenylalanine or tryptophan. The chain employs TRBV28 and TRBJ2-1; D uncertain. Germline values: CDR1 MDHEN, CDR2 SYDVKM. CDR3 length: 11 residues. This chain's CDR3 is CASSLPYEQFI. The CDR3 DNA follows: TGTGCTAGCAGTTTGCCCTATGAGCAGTTCATC.

Turning to this clonotype: A read error may be the cause here, since a much bigger clone is one base away. The rearrangement joins TRBV7-9 to TRBJ2-5; TRBD2 agrees at 8 bases. Germline values: CDR1 SEHNR, CDR2 FQNEAQ (reference sequence). This CDR3 contains 15 residues. CDR3 region: CASSLEAGASETQNF. In DNA, the CDR3 is TGTGCCAGCAGCTTAGAAGCGGGAGCTTCAGAGACCCAGAACTTC.

Comment on this clonotype: The CDR3 ends on some other residue instead of the conserved phenylalanine or tryptophan, so this is likely a read error. In DNA, the CDR3 is TGTGCCAGCAGCTCGAGACTAGCGGGGGGGGTCACTCCTGAGCAGTTCTTG. Translation gives CASSSRLAGGVTPEQFL. The chain recombines TRBV11-3 with TRBJ2-1; TRBD2 agrees at 14 bases. V was clipped by 4 bases and J by 9 bases; unmatched bases: 11. Germline assignment: CDR1 SGHNT and CDR2 YENEEA. The CDR3 runs 17 residues.

The rearrangement joins TRBV6-1 to TRBJ1-3; D is perhaps TRBD1 (5 bases). The length of the CDR3 is 14 residues. The germline gives CDR1 MNHNS, CDR2 SASEGT. The CDR3 nucleotides are TGTGCTAGCTGTGGGGCTGTCTCAGGAAACACCATATATTTT. This encodes CASCGAVSGNTIYF.

Comment on this clonotype: The junction and the germline gene differ at one end; a read error may be behind it. V usage is TRBV11-1 and J usage is TRBJ2-2; TRBD2 might be the D (5 bases). Germline values: CDR1 SGHAT, CDR2 FQDESV (reference sequence). The CDR3 runs 14 residues. CDR3 sequence reads: CASRSSLDTGELFF. The CDR3 nucleotides read TGTGCCAGCAGATCGAGTCTTGACACCGGGGAGCTTTTTTTT.

As concerns this clonotype: The conserved final phenylalanine or tryptophan is absent from the CDR3, which likely points to a read error. The J gene is TRBJ2-5, the V gene TRBV2; 9 bases align to TRBD2. The CDR3 has 15 residues. Per the germline V gene, CDR1 is SNHLY and CDR2 is FYNNEI. J was trimmed by 4 bases and V by 7 bases; bases with no gene match: 10. The CDR3: CASTEGNSGRETQYL. The CDR3, as DNA: TGTGCCAGCACGGAGGGGAATAGCGGGAGAGAGACCCAGTACCTC.

Turning to this clonotype: Since a much larger clone is just one base distant, this may be a read error. The genes are TRBV12-3 or TRBV12-4 and TRBJ1-1, with D hard to call. This CDR3 spans 12 amino acids. CDR3 sequence reads: CASRPANTETFF. As DNA, the CDR3 is TGTGCCAGCAGGCCGGCAAACACTGAAACTTTCTTT.

Points on this clonotype: A junction end diverges from the germline sequence, so it may reflect a read error. The chain combines TRBV5-5 with TRBJ2-3; 7 bases fit TRBD2. This CDR3 contains 13 residues. Germline CDR1 and CDR2: SGHKS and YYEKEE (reference sequence). CDR3 amino acids: CTSGAGFTDTQYF. Here the CDR3 DNA reads TGTACCAGCGGAGCGGGGTTTACAGATACGCAGTATTTT.